Below are 14 T cell receptor beta chains sequenced from a single sample in a study of blood T cell repertoires in COVID-19. Clones were sequenced by immunoSEQ multiplex PCR, and TCRdb holds only the in-frame ones, with some missing. The sample has 250,000 to 300,000 clones; about 88% are singletons. The sequencing input was PBMCs or T cells enriched from blood (not recorded which). All receptors derive from a young man with acute COVID-19.

The V call is TRBV7-2, the J call TRBJ1-5; 8 bases match TRBD1. The V and J ends lost 1 base and 1 base, in that order; junction bases with no gene match: 12. The CDR3 has 19 amino acids. In germline, CDR1 is SGHTA, CDR2 FQGNSA. The CDR3 protein is CASSLVSQGVGRSNQPQHF. Written as DNA, the CDR3 is TGTGCCAGCAGCTTAGTTTCACAGGGGGTCGGGAGAAGCAATCAGCCCCAGCATTTT.

This chain uses TRBV5-4 with TRBJ2-7; 8 positions agree with TRBD2. Trimming removed 4 bases from V and 6 bases from J; junction bases left unmatched: 15. In germline, CDR1 is SGHNT, CDR2 YYREEE (reference sequence). This CDR3 is built from 16 residues. The CDR3 nucleotides read TGTGCCAGCAGCCAATACCTCGCCGGGACTAGACTCGAGCAGTACGTC. Amino acids: CASSQYLAGTRLEQYV.

J is TRBJ1-4 and V is TRBV27; no clear D. The germline V gene encodes CDR1 MNHEY and CDR2 SMNVEV (reference sequence). The CDR3 sequence is 13 residues long. Trimming cost V 6 bases and J 8 bases, with 13 bases left between them. CDR3 in DNA: TGTGCCAGCAGCCGCTGGGAGGAGGAAAAACTGTTTTTT. This codes for CASSRWEEEKLFF. Drawing the rest from reference TRBV27 and TRBJ1-4, the complete variable domain is EAQVTQNPRYLITVTGKKLTVTCSQNMNHEYMSWYRQDPGLGLRQIYYSMNVEVTDKGDVPEGYKVSRKEKRNFPLILESPSPNQTSLYFCASSRWEEEKLFFGSGTQLSVL.

The chain carries TRBV12-5 and TRBJ2-1; D might be TRBD2 (6 bases). V was trimmed by 3 bases and J by 2 bases, leaving 11 bases between them. CDR1 is LGHNT and CDR2 is FRNRAP in the germline V gene. This CDR3 comprises 15 residues. The CDR3 DNA sequence: TGTGCTAGTGGTTTTCCGGGAGAAACCTACAATGAGCAGTTCTTC. Amino acid sequence: CASGFPGETYNEQFF.

V usage is TRBV6-5 and J usage is TRBJ1-2; 10 bases agree with TRBD1. Germline loops: CDR1 MNHEY, CDR2 SVGAGI. V trimming: 6 bases; J trimming: 7 bases; junction bases outside the gene matches: 8. The CDR3 covers 14 residues. The CDR3, as DNA: TGTGCCAGCAGGGTCGGGACAGGGGTCGGTGGCTACACCTTC. Protein sequence: CASRVGTGVGGYTF.

The chain joins TRBV2 to TRBJ1-5; no clear D gene. The germline V gene has CDR1 SNHLY and CDR2 FYNNEI. The CDR3 covers 14 residues. V was trimmed by 3 bases and J by 6 bases, leaving 12 bases between them. CDR3 DNA sequence: TGTGCCAGCAGTGACGGGAGGGTGCCTCAGCCCCAGCATTTT. It encodes CASSDGRVPQPQHF.

V usage is TRBV6-2 or TRBV6-3 and J usage is TRBJ2-3, with 7 bases lining up with TRBD2. CDR1 is MNHEY and CDR2 is SVGEGT in the germline V gene. The length of the CDR3 is 14 residues. Trimming cost V 0 bases and J 3 bases; bases outside gene matches: 0. This CDR3 is CASSYSRGTDTQYF. The CDR3 nucleotides are TGTGCCAGCAGTTACTCGCGGGGGACAGATACGCAGTATTTT.

The rearrangement uses TRBV10-2 and TRBJ2-2; D is perhaps TRBD2 (6 bases). The V end lost 8 bases, the J end lost 4 bases, and 11 bases lay between the germline ends. The CDR3 is made up of 13 amino acids. Germline values: CDR1 WSHSY, CDR2 SAAADI. The CDR3 loop reads CASVGDFTGELFF. The CDR3, as DNA: TGCGCCAGCGTCGGGGACTTCACCGGGGAGCTGTTTTTT.

The chain uses TRBV7-2 and TRBJ2-3; 15 bases align to TRBD2. Per the germline V gene, CDR1 is SGHTA and CDR2 is FQGNSA. V lost 6 bases to trimming and J lost 0 bases; unmatched junction nucleotides: 7. CDR3 length equals 18 residues. The DNA of the CDR3 is TGTGCCAGCAGGTTTGCCGGGACTAGCGGGGGGAGCACAGATACGCAGTATTTT. This sequence encodes CASRFAGTSGGSTDTQYF.

The CDR3 spells CASRGGPSGNTIYF. DNA for the CDR3: TGTGCCAGCAGGGGGGGTCCCTCTGGAAACACCATATATTTT. This chain uses TRBV2 with TRBJ1-3, with D maybe TRBD1 (5 bases). Germline loops: CDR1 SNHLY, CDR2 FYNNEI. V gave up 6 bases and J gave up 0 bases, with 9 bases separating them. The CDR3 consists of 14 residues.

This clone is a singleton in its sample. V usage is TRBV27 and J usage is TRBJ2-7, with 8 bases lining up with TRBD2. Trimming took 6 bases from V and 1 from J; bases not matched to a gene: 14. Germline V gene lookup returns CDR1 MNHEY and CDR2 SMNVEV (reference sequence). The CDR3 contains 17 residues. The CDR3 DNA is TGTGCCAGCAGCCGCAGGCCGGGACTAGGAAGTTCCTACGAGCAGTACGTC. It encodes CASSRRPGLGSSYEQYV.

This chain uses TRBV15 with TRBJ1-3; D not certain. Germline CDR1 LNHNV, CDR2 YYDKDF (reference sequence). Trimming pared 1 base from V and 3 bases from J, leaving 13 bases between. The CDR3 runs to 16 residues. The CDR3 spells CATSRAGSSYGNTIYF. The DNA of the CDR3 is TGTGCCACCAGCAGAGCTGGGAGCAGCTATGGAAACACCATATATTTT.

This clone was detected once. The rearrangement joins TRBV6-5 to TRBJ1-5, with a weak D call TRBD1 (5 bases). Trimming removed 6 bases at V and 4 bases at J, with 16 bases between. The CDR3 length is 15 residues. Germline V gene sequence: CDR1 MNHEY, CDR2 SVGAGI. CDR3 residues: CASRPGLLINQPQHF. CDR3 coding DNA: TGTGCCAGCAGACCGGGACTCCTGATTAATCAGCCCCAGCATTTT.

The chain joins TRBV11-1 to TRBJ1-2, with 8 bases matching TRBD1. Germline CDR1 SGHAT, CDR2 FQDESV (reference sequence). The CDR3 consists of 14 residues. V gave up 5 bases and J gave up 6 bases; unmatched junction bases: 8. The CDR3 sequence is CASSHSRTGNGYTF. CDR3 nucleotide sequence: TGTGCCAGCAGCCACTCTAGGACAGGGAATGGCTACACCTTC.